Only a few counts were recorded for the clone carrying this TCR beta chain. Its antigen is currently unknown. TCRbeta library construction was performed incorporating unique molecular identifiers. Each CDR3 protein is one row after TCRdb ran MiXCR on the PCR reads. The sample yields some 840,000 distinct CDR3 sequences, roughly 15% seen once. There are 13 residues in the CDR3. The ends were cut back, 4 bases at V and 3 bases at J, with 9 bases in the middle. The data derive from a study of T-cell reconstitution after alpha-beta-depleted transplantation in children. Study-wide results and limits: T cells produced anew were the main source of T-cell counts and diversity one year after transplant.

The sequence was collected from a male patient younger than 18 who had a stem cell transplant for acute lymphoblastic leukemia, so the T cells may come from the graft donor. This rearrangement joins TRBV12-3 or TRBV12-4 to TRBJ2-5; possible D gene TRBD2, 6 bases. The input for sequencing was PBMCs, mostly from graft donor cells, taken 360 days after TCRalphabeta/CD19-depleted stem cell transplant. DNA of the CDR3: TGTGCCAGCAGTTGGAGACTAGAAGAGACCCAGTACTTC. Translating it yields CASSWRLEETQYF.